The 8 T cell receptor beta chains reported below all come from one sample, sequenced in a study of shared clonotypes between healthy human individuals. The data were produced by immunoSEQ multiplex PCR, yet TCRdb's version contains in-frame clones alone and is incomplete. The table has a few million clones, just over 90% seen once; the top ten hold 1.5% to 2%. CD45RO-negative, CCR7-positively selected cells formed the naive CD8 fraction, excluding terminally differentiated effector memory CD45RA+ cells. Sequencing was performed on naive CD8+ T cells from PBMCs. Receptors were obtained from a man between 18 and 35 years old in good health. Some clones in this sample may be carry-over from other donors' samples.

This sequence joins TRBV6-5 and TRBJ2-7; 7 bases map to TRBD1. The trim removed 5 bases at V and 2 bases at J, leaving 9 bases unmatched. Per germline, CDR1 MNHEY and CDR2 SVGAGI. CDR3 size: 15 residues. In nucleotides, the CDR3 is TGTGCCAGCAGTCCGGGACAGCTAATTCCCTACGAGCAGTACTTC. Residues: CASSPGQLIPYEQYF.

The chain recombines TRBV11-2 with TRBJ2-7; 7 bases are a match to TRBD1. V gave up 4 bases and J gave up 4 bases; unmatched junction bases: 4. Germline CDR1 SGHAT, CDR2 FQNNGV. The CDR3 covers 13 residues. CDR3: CASSSRGPYEQYF. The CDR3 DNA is TGTGCCAGCAGCTCTAGGGGGCCTTACGAGCAGTACTTC.

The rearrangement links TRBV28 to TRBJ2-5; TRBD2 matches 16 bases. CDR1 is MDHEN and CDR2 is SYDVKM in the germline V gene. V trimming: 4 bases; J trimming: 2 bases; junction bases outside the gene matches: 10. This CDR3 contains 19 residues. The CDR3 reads CASSYPLGTSGRVQETQYF. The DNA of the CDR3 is TGTGCCAGCAGTTACCCCCTCGGGACTAGCGGGAGGGTACAAGAGACCCAGTACTTC.

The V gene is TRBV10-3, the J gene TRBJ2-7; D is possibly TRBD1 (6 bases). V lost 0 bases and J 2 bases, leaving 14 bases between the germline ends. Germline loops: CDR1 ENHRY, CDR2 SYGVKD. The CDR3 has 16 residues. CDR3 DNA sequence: TGTGCCATCAGTGAGTCTTGGGGGCTGCACGCCTACGAGCAGTACTTC. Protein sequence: CAISESWGLHAYEQYF.

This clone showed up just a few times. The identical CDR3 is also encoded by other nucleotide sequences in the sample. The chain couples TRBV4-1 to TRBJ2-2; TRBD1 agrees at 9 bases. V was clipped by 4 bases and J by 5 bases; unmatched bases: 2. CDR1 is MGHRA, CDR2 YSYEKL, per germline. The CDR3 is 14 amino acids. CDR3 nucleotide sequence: TGCGCCAGCAGCCTTGGACAGGGGACCGGGGAGCTGTTTTTT. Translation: CASSLGQGTGELFF.

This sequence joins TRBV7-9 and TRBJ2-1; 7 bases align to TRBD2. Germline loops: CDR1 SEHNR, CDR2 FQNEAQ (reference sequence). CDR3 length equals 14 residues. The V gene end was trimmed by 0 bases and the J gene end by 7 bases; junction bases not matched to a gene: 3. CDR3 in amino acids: CASSLASGENEQFF. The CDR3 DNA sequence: TGTGCCAGCAGCTTAGCAAGCGGGGAGAATGAGCAGTTCTTC.

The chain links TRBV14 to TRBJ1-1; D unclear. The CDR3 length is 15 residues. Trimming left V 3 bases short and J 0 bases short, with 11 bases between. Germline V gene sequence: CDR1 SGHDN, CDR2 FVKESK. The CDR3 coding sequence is TGTGCCAGCAGCCATTTCGAGAGGATGAACACTGAAGCTTTCTTT. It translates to CASSHFERMNTEAFF.

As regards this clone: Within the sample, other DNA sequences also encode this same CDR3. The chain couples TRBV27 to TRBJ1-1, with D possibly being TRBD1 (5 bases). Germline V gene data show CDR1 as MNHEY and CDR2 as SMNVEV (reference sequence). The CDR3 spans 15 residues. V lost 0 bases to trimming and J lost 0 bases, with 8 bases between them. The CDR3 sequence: CASSLSSGLNTEAFF. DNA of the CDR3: TGTGCCAGCAGTTTATCATCAGGGTTGAACACTGAAGCTTTCTTT.